This TCR beta chain stems from a study of cytomegalovirus exposure and HLA in healthy donors. About the research overall: As released early, the data held roughly 85 million unique TCRs from HLA-typed donors.

The study, taken as a whole, reports: Presence/absence analyses supposed approximately even sequencing depth among donors.

In nominal health when sampled, donors likely had unrecorded immune exposures nonetheless. Details on this clone: Its antigen is undetermined.

The V end was cut by 0 bases, the J end by 1 base, with 7 bases between. Germline loops: CDR1 SGHRS, CDR2 YFSETQ. CDR3 length: 14 residues. The PCR had 60 Vbeta and 13 Jbeta primers. Only in-frame clones appear in the TCRdb table, and some are missing; sequencing was by immunoSEQ multiplex PCR. The repertoire holds some 120,000 clones, with about 73% as singletons. The origin of this receptor is a woman in her fifties or sixties in good health and CMV-seropositive. The chain is built from TRBV5-1 and TRBJ2-5, with D possibly being TRBD2 (6 bases). The sample consisted of PBMCs. The CDR3 loop reads CASSLAGLQETQYF. For the CDR3, the DNA is TGCGCCAGCAGCTTGGCGGGACTCCAAGAGACCCAGTACTTC.